This T cell receptor beta chain was identified during a study of long-term antiretroviral therapy in people with HIV. Study summary: The earliest samples came about a decade before the 2015 immediate-ART recommendation.

V lost 5 bases to trimming and J lost 0 bases, with 20 bases between them. The germline V gene has CDR1 MDHEN and CDR2 SYDVKM. The length of the CDR3 is 17 residues. Run at survey level, the immunoSEQ assay was version v3.0. The table came from immunoSEQ multiplex PCR; TCRdb's copy has only in-frame clones and leaves some out. The sample has about 17,000 clones, 85% to 90% seen once; the top ten hold roughly 12%. The input for sequencing was unsorted PBMCs, taken 6.9 years after starting antiretroviral therapy. The sequence was collected from a middle-aged man with HIV. This chain links TRBV28 with TRBJ2-7; D is perhaps TRBD2 (5 bases). The CDR3 nucleotides read TGTGCCAGCAGTCCAGATACGGGAAACAGCTTCTCCTACGAGCAGTACTTC. Translated: CASSPDTGNSFSYEQYF.